This is a list of T cell receptor beta chains from one sample in a study of T-cell memory formation after mild COVID-19. TCRdb independently ran MiXCR on the 5' RACE reads; one entry per CDR3 protein. The sample contains under 200,000 distinct CDR3 sequences, 11% of which appear only once. The specimen was PBMCs or a T cell subset sorted from them (not recorded which). The receptors stem from a man between 18 and 35 years old who had mild COVID-19 (a few samples of this study predate the infection). Cell type and time point are not known. CDR3s include the opening cysteine and the closing phenylalanine or tryptophan. The D gene is left open where the match is weak. Rows give clone size only sometimes, using once, few, many, or a class for an expanded clone.

size | D | J | V | CDR3 | DNA
NA | NA | TRBJ2-3 | TRBV20-1 | CSATPSDTQYF | TGCAGTGCTACGCCTAGCGATACGCAGTATTTT
few | TRBD1 | TRBJ1-2 | TRBV25-1 | CASSLTGSDGYTF | TGTGCCAGCAGCCTGACAGGGTCCGATGGCTACACCTTC
NA | TRBD1 | TRBJ2-2 | TRBV6-5 | CASSRKTGGPGELFF | TGTGCCAGCAGTCGTAAGACAGGGGGCCCCGGGGAGCTGTTTTTT
few | NA | TRBJ2-5 | TRBV5-1 | CASSLGAGPPETQYF | TGCGCCAGCAGCTTGGGGGCAGGTCCGCCAGAGACCCAGTACTTC
few | NA | TRBJ1-6 | TRBV11-2 | CASTETQGLNSPLHF | TGTGCCAGCACCGAGACACAGGGATTGAATTCACCCCTCCACTTT
NA | NA | TRBJ1-5 | TRBV20-1 | CSARALGGHFQPQHF | TGCAGTGCTAGAGCCCTGGGGGGACACTTTCAGCCCCAGCATTTT
NA | NA | TRBJ1-2 | TRBV7-2 | CASSIGGGTEVYGYTF | TGTGCCAGCAGCATCGGGGGTGGGACCGAGGTCTATGGCTACACCTTC
few | NA | TRBJ1-2 | TRBV3-1 | CASSQAHRDNGYTF | TGTGCCAGCAGCCAAGCACACAGGGATAATGGCTACACCTTC
few | NA | TRBJ2-1 | TRBV7-9 | CASSLAGTGDNEQFF | TGTGCCAGCAGCTTAGCGGGAACAGGAGACAATGAGCAGTTCTTC
NA | NA | TRBJ2-7 | TRBV5-1 | CASSFTGLGSYEQYF | TGCGCCAGCAGCTTTACGGGTTTGGGCTCCTACGAGCAGTACTTC